This record looks at one T cell receptor beta chain sequence and its context. The clone's antigen remains unknown. This may come from a read error, since a much larger clone is one base off. The library was prepared using multiplex PCR. Sequencing instrument: Illumina HiSeq 2500. Following protocols modified from ARM-PCR, the researchers constructed TCRbeta libraries through three rounds of nested PCR with primers (Table S4). Before sequencing, PCR products in the 200-500 bp range were cut out of the gel and cleaned up using the QIAquick gel extraction kit. In the source study's methods: Trimmomatic was used to clean the reads, FLASH merged the cleaned reads into complete CDR3 sequences, and MiTCR assigned the sequences to V(D)J germline segments. Clonal diversity was calculated as the inverse Simpson's index using VDJtools. Productive reads were defined as in-frame sequences without a premature stop codon. The public reads were quality trimmed at Q25 with fastp and then assembled into clones with MiXCR by TCRdb, keeping productive beta chains. Entries that share a CDR3 protein sequence are merged under the most common genes and DNA. The V and J calls shown here were made by TCRdb, not taken from the authors' results. The sample table records 100,000 to 150,000 distinct CDR3 sequences; 55% to 75% of these occur just once. The ten largest clones capture roughly 13% of the sample.

Taken from cysteine to phenylalanine, the CDR3 has 20 residues. This entry keeps only the CDR3 DNA: 60 bases, framed from base 1. Germline trimming amounts to 5 bases on V and 0 bases on J, with 15 as the count of junction bases outside the gene matches. RNA was extracted from bulk unsorted tissue and checked for quality with a NanoDrop ND-1000 and an Agilent 2100. Donors were newly diagnosed lung cancer patients admitted for thoracic surgery in China between August and November 2014, without prior chemotherapy. Patients with previous radiotherapy or chemotherapy, or with another concurrent cancer, were excluded from the study. Pieces of surgical tissue measuring about 1-2 cm3 were kept in RNAlater solution and stored at -80 degrees C until use. This sample stems from a study of tumor and adjacent non-tumor tissue in lung cancer (dated by TCRdb to about 2018). In terms of the full investigation: By cancer type, the cohort comprised approximately twelve adenocarcinoma patients, a couple of squamous cell carcinoma patients and 1 small cell lung cancer patient. The roughly 15 patients were aged about 31 to 85 years, included about 10 men and 5 women, and had TNM stage I to III disease. For each patient, one tumor sample and one normal lung sample were taken, giving about 31 paired specimens that underwent TCRbeta CDR3 sequencing. Sequencing generated a total of approximately 130,000,000 productive TCRbeta reads, averaging about 4.17 million reads per sample. Bulk TCRbeta repertoires were compared between lung tumor tissue and matched distant non-tumor lung tissue obtained from over 13 lung cancer patients.

What the study reported, not specific to this receptor: Peripheral blood was not sequenced, so blood TCRbeta repertoires were not examined in the lung cancer patients of the study. The top 100 clones accounted for a significantly larger cumulative portion of the repertoire in normal lung than in tumor tissue. With only roughly 14 patients in the cohort, the authors noted that larger samples and more detailed clinical data are needed. TCR diversity was significantly higher in younger patients, and greater tumor TCR diversity was associated with shorter overall survival and shorter disease-free survival. TCR diversity (inverse Simpson) was significantly higher in tumor than in normal lung tissue (roughly 430 vs 170, P = 0.0075, Mann-Whitney U test). Neither the sequencing platform nor unique molecular identifiers are named or mentioned anywhere in the methods.

The rearranged chain carries TRBV12-3 or TRBV12-4 and TRBJ2-4; a stretch of 11 junction bases matches TRBD2. This TCR came from a man between 25 and 39 years old with non-small cell lung cancer. The sample consisted of lung tumor tissue. The CDR3 protein is CASSPDGSPGLAVAKNIQYF. Here is the DNA: TGTGCCAGCAGTCCAGACGGCAGCCCGGGACTAGCGGTAGCCAAAAACATTCAGTACTTC.